Shown below are 10 T cell receptor beta chains from a single sample sequenced in a study of blood T cell repertoires in COVID-19. Repertoires were generated with immunoSEQ multiplex PCR, while TCRdb's copy carries only in-frame clones and drops some. The sample has roughly 670,000 clones, 90% seen once. Sequencing input: peripheral blood. The receptors were sampled from a woman between 18 and 29 years old with acute or convalescent COVID-19.

The chain couples TRBV30 to TRBJ1-6; possibly TRBD1 for D (5 bases). Germline lookup yields CDR1 GTSNPN and CDR2 SVGIG (reference sequence). The CDR3 length is 15 residues. V shed 2 bases and J shed 9 bases, with 17 bases lying between them. CDR3 loop: CAWSFFEGRPSPLHF. In DNA form, the CDR3 reads TGTGCCTGGAGTTTTTTCGAGGGGAGGCCTTCACCCCTCCACTTT.

V usage is TRBV28 and J usage is TRBJ2-7; D unclear. Germline V gene data show CDR1 as MDHEN and CDR2 as SYDVKM. The CDR3 covers 11 residues. Deletions cut 5 bases from V and 7 bases from J, with 9 bases between. Here the CDR3 reads CASSQTGEQYF. The CDR3, as DNA: TGTGCCAGCAGTCAGACGGGTGAGCAGTACTTC.

The chain carries TRBV7-2 and TRBJ1-4; 12 bases fit TRBD1. The germline gives CDR1 SGHTA, CDR2 FQGNSA. The trim removed 3 bases at V and 5 bases at J, leaving 7 bases unmatched. The CDR3 is 17 residues long. The CDR3 here is CASSFRDRGRSNEKLFF. In DNA form, the CDR3 reads TGTGCCAGCAGCTTCCGGGACAGGGGGCGAAGCAATGAAAAACTGTTTTTT.

The rearrangement joins TRBV30 to TRBJ1-4; D possibly corresponds to TRBD1 (6 bases). The V gene lost 3 bases and the J gene lost 6 bases, with 17 bases spanning the gap. Germline CDR1 reads GTSNPN; CDR2 reads SVGIG (reference sequence). The CDR3 covers 15 residues. The CDR3 region has the DNA TGTGCCTGGAGCCACAAACAGGGACGGGATGAAAAACTGTTTTTT. It yields the protein CAWSHKQGRDEKLFF. The whole variable domain, filled in from reference TRBV30 and TRBJ1-4, reads SQTIHQWPATLVQPVGSPLSLECTVEGTSNPNLYWYRQAAGRGLQLLFYSVGIGQISSEVPQNLSASRPQDRQFILSSKKLLLSDSGFYLCAWSHKQGRDEKLFFGSGTQLSVL.

For this clone: Other DNA sequences in the same sample also yield this CDR3. The chain uses TRBV6-5 and TRBJ1-3, with TRBD1 matching 7 bases. The CDR3 extends over 16 amino acids. V was clipped by 0 bases and J by 2 bases; unmatched bases: 4. Looked up from germline, CDR1 is MNHEY and CDR2 is SVGAGI. CDR3: CASSYSNRGTGNTIYF. The CDR3 DNA is TGTGCCAGCAGTTACTCGAACAGGGGCACTGGAAACACCATATATTTT.

The chain recombines TRBV6-1 with TRBJ1-3; D might be TRBD1 (6 bases). In germline, CDR1 is MNHNS, CDR2 SASEGT. Trimming stripped 2 bases from V and 8 bases from J, with 19 bases between. The CDR3 covers 16 residues. CDR3 in amino acids: CASSERGGRLLYTIYF. In DNA, the CDR3 is TGTGCCAGCAGTGAAAGGGGGGGCAGGCTATTATACACCATATATTTT.

The chain is built from TRBV7-2 and TRBJ2-7, with a tentative D call TRBD2 (7 bases). The V end was cut by 5 bases, the J end by 6 bases, with 17 bases between. This CDR3 contains 14 residues. Germline assignment: CDR1 SGHTA and CDR2 FQGNSA. The CDR3 DNA sequence: TGTGCCAGCAGCCCCCGGTCGGGGGGCCTCGAGCAGTACTTC. Translating gives CASSPRSGGLEQYF. Filled out from reference TRBV7-2 and TRBJ2-7, the complete variable domain reads GAGVSQSPSNKVTEKGKDVELRCDPISGHTALYWYRQSLGQGLEFLIYFQGNSAPDKSGLPSDRFSAERTGGSVSTLTIQRTQQEDSAVYLCASSPRSGGLEQYFGPGTRLTVT.

This chain connects TRBV9 to TRBJ1-2; possible D gene TRBD1, 5 bases. The CDR3 has 13 amino acids. Trimming stripped 3 bases from V and 10 bases from J, with 16 bases between. Germline CDR1 and CDR2: SGDLS and YYNGEE. The CDR3 region is CASSAVGEVPYTF. The CDR3 region has the DNA TGTGCCAGCAGCGCGGTGGGGGAGGTGCCCTACACCTTC.

The genes are TRBV3-1 (or the pseudogene TRBV3-2) and TRBJ1-1, with 8 bases identical to TRBD1. The ends lost 5 bases at V and 4 bases at J; junction bases unmatched: 9. The CDR3 contains 15 residues. The V gene's germline CDR1 is LGHDT and CDR2 YNNKEL (reference sequence). CDR3 amino acids: CASSYVTTGGTEAFF. The CDR3 nucleotides are TGTGCCAGCAGCTACGTTACAACAGGGGGCACTGAAGCTTTCTTT.

J is TRBJ1-4 and V is TRBV6-5, with D possibly matching TRBD1 (6 bases). V was clipped by 8 bases and J by 8 bases, with 21 bases between them. The V gene's germline CDR1 is MNHEY and CDR2 SVGAGI. CDR3 length: 15 amino acids. The CDR3 DNA reads TGTGCCAGCCGGGAGGGGCTCGGTGGGGGCGAAAAACTGTTTTTT. It codes for CASREGLGGGEKLFF.